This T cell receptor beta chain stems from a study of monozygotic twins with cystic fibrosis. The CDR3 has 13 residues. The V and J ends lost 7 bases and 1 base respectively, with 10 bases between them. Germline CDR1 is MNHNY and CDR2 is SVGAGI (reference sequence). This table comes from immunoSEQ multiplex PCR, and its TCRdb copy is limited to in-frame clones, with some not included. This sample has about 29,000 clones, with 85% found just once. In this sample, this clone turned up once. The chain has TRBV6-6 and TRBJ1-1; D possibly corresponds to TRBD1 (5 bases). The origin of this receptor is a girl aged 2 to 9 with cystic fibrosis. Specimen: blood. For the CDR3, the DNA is TGTGCCAGCACGGAAAGGGGGAACACTGAAGCTTTCTTT. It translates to CASTERGNTEAFF.